The count of the clone carrying this T cell receptor (beta chain) is one. The target antigen is unknown. At one end, the junction sequence differs from germline, possibly due to a read error. The entry originates in a study of cytomegalovirus exposure and HLA in healthy donors. Study as a whole: About 85 million unique TCR sequences came from HLA-typed donors in an early release. Study observations and caveats: Accurate prediction of most subjects' HLA-A and HLA-B alleles from TCR beta sequences was reported. A later analysis revealed that TCR association rates differed between HLA loci, peaking at DRB1 and bottoming out at HLA-C.

The primer mix had 60 Vbeta and 13 Jbeta primers. TCRdb's table, derived via immunoSEQ multiplex PCR, lists solely in-frame clones and lacks some. The repertoire holds approximately 75,000 clones, with around 80% as singletons. The germline gives CDR1 SGHDN, CDR2 FVKESK. CDR3 length: 15 residues. The chain is built from TRBV14 and TRBJ2-1; D uncertain. This clonotype was sampled from an older man in good health and CMV-seropositive. Sequenced: PBMCs. DNA for the CDR3: TGTGCCAGCAACCAAGAGGCTGCTTCCTACAATGAGCAGTTCTTC. It encodes CASNQEAASYNEQFF. Drawing the rest from reference TRBV14 and TRBJ2-1, the complete variable domain is EAGVTQFPSHSVIEKGQTVTLRCDPISGHDNLYWYRRVMGKEIKFLLHFVKESKQDESGMPNNRFLAERTGGTYSTLKVQPAELEDSGVYFCASNQEAASYNEQFFGPGTRLTVL.